This T cell receptor (beta chain) was observed in a study of blood T cells in healthy people across ages. About the study: Through template switching, about one barcoded beta molecule was captured per two T cells, as measured in model experiments.

The length of the CDR3 is 13 residues. Per germline, CDR1 SGDLS and CDR2 YYNGEE. Trimming removed 5 bases from V and 8 bases from J; junction bases left unmatched: 8. Study results and limitations: Possibly, changes in expanded clonotypes were confounded because donor CMV status was unknown. Per million T cells, the diversity of TCR beta decreased roughly linearly as age advanced.

This clonotype was counted between two and nine times. As yet, its antigen is unknown. A second PCR of about 7 to 12 cycles used a sample-barcoded 5' primer and a J-beta primer mix. Each single sample gave us at least 2.5 million CDR3-containing paired-end reads. TCRdb re-analysed the 5' RACE reads in MiXCR, keeping a single row per CDR3 protein. This table has about 970,000 distinct CDR3 sequences, 51% appearing once. This TCR derives from a woman aged 55-69 years in good health. Sequencing used blood. The gene calls are TRBV9 and TRBJ1-1; TRBD1 agrees at 8 bases. This chain's CDR3 is CASSLWRTGEAFF. The CDR3 DNA follows: TGTGCCAGCAGTCTGTGGCGGACAGGGGAAGCTTTCTTT.